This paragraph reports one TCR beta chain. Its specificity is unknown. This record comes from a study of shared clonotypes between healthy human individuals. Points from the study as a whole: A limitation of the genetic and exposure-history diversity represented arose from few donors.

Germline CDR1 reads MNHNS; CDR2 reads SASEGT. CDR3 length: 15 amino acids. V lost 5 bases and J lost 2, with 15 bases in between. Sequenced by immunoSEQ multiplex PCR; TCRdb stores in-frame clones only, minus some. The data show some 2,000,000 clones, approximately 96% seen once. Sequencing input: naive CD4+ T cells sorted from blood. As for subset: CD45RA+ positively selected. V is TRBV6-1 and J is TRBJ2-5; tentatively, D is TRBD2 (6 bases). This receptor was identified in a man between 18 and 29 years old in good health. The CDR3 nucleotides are TGTGCCAGCAGTCGGGGGACGGGAGTACAAGAGACCCAGTACTTC. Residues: CASSRGTGVQETQYF.